Below, one T cell receptor (beta chain) is given with its context. Other DNA sequences in this sample translate to the same CDR3. Per the authors' pipeline: Amplification with reference gene primers provided the estimates of nucleated cell counts. Generated by immunoSEQ multiplex PCR, the TCRdb table keeps only in-frame clones and is missing some. D and trimming come from the DNA, and the V and J calls and clone size come from that table. Among approximately 240,000 clones, approximately 80% were seen once, and the ten largest hold around 5.5%. Germline trimming cut 0 bases from V and 2 bases from J; bases unmatched to any gene: 3. The CDR3 covers 16 residues. CDR1 is SGHRS and CDR2 is YFSETQ in the germline V gene. This record belongs to a study of blood T cell repertoires in COVID-19. Study summary: The United States, Italy and Spain provided the acute and convalescent COVID-19 samples. T cells, B-cell-depleted T cells, or PBMCs supplied cDNA or gDNA.

Sequencing was done on a sample of peripheral blood. This clonotype was sampled from an older woman who had recovered from COVID-19. The V and J genes are TRBV5-1 and TRBJ2-3; 10 bases match TRBD2. This CDR3 is CASSLGLAGVTDTQYF. DNA for the CDR3: TGCGCCAGCAGCTTGGGGCTAGCGGGGGTCACAGATACGCAGTATTTT.